This T cell receptor beta chain was obtained from a study of regulatory T cells in long-lasting Graves disease. Study in general: The study enrolled newly diagnosed Graves' patients on antithyroid drugs under 3 months.

This clonotype was recorded at least ten times. As yet, its antigen is unknown. Time point denoted: newly diagnosed GD, antithyroid drugs for less than 3 months. Construction of the TCR library relied on RNA isolated from PBMCs. Each of the patients was recruited from an endocrinology department situated in Xi'an, China. Findings and limits, study-wide: TRBV28 was favored in persistent disease, as were TRBJ1-2 and TRBJ2-5.

Arm-PCR of CDR3 regions and iRepertoire HTBI primers were the basis on which TCR beta libraries were built. Each CDR3 protein gets one entry after TCRdb re-called the multiplex PCR reads with MiXCR. The table has a few hundred thousand distinct CDR3 sequences, around 18% seen once. This CDR3 is built from 15 residues. The germline V gene has CDR1 MNHNS and CDR2 SASEGT. The V and J ends lost 6 bases and 8 bases, in that order; junction bases with no gene match: 9. The TCR sequence derives from a female donor with Graves disease. The chain recombines TRBV6-1 with TRBJ1-5; 11 positions agree with TRBD1. Sequencing used peripheral blood mononuclear cells (PBMCs), obtained at new diagnosis, from a patient treated with antithyroid drugs. The chain's CDR3 is CASSRGQGASEPQHF. As DNA, the CDR3 is TGTGCCAGCAGCCGCGGACAGGGGGCATCGGAGCCCCAGCATTTT.